This T cell receptor (beta chain) comes out of a study of CD8 T cells in ankylosing spondylitis. This clonotype was counted at least ten times. Its target is not known. Broader study findings: Matched ankylosing spondylitis synovial fluid reportedly contained a significantly enriched population of disease-linked clones. One TCR beta motif, made up of roughly 8 highly homologous variants, appeared characteristic of ankylosing spondylitis blood.

The germline V gene encodes CDR1 SGHRS and CDR2 YFSETQ. V shed 4 bases and J shed 8 bases, with 19 bases lying between them. The CDR3 is 15 residues long. TCRdb passed the 5' RACE reads through MiXCR, listing each CDR3 protein once. The profile shows some 130,000 distinct CDR3 sequences, 6% to 8% of them singletons. This clonotype was obtained from a female donor with ankylosing spondylitis or in good health (not recorded which). The chain links TRBV5-1 to TRBJ2-1; tentative D call: TRBD1 (6 bases). Sequencing was performed on blood, either unsorted or a sorted T cell fraction (not recorded which). CDR3 in DNA: TGCGCCAGCAGCGACGGGACAATGGCTAGCTATGAGCAGTTCTTC. It translates to CASSDGTMASYEQFF.